One and the same sample provided the 28 T cell receptor beta chains below, sequenced in a study of blood T cells in healthy people across ages. Using a J-beta primer mix together with a sample-barcoded 5' primer, a second PCR was run for roughly 6 to 12 cycles. Each CDR3 protein is one row after TCRdb ran MiXCR on the 5' RACE reads. The sample records some 1,800,000 distinct CDR3 sequences, around 42% being singletons. The material sequenced was blood. The receptors here all came from a human donor in good health.

This clonotype was counted only a few times. The V gene is TRBV3-1, the J gene TRBJ2-7, with D possibly being TRBD1 (6 bases). Germline V gene data show CDR1 as LGHDT and CDR2 as YNNKEL (reference sequence). The CDR3 spans 13 residues. V was trimmed by 8 bases and J by 3 bases, leaving 14 bases between them. CDR3: CASEGEKSYEQYF. For the CDR3, the DNA is TGTGCCAGCGAGGGGGAAAAGAGCTACGAGCAGTACTTC.

The chain is built from TRBV20-1 and TRBJ2-4, with TRBD2 matching over 7 bases. This CDR3 is built from 13 residues. Germline values: CDR1 DFQATT, CDR2 SNEGSKA (reference sequence). The V segment lost 8 bases and the J segment 8 bases; nucleotides outside the gene matches: 12. The chain's CDR3 is CSTPVGGRDIQYF. The CDR3 nucleotides read TGCAGTACTCCAGTTGGGGGGAGGGACATTCAGTACTTC.

CDR3 sequence reads: CSVPDSTNTEAFF. In DNA form, the CDR3 reads TGCAGCGTGCCCGACAGCACAAACACTGAAGCTTTCTTT. V and J are TRBV29-1 and TRBJ1-1; perhaps TRBD1 as D (5 bases). The germline V gene has CDR1 SQVTM and CDR2 ANQGSEA. The V gene lost 6 bases and the J gene lost 2 bases, with 13 bases spanning the gap. There are 13 residues in the CDR3.

The chain links TRBV28 to TRBJ1-1; D might be TRBD1 (5 bases). The germline V gene has CDR1 MDHEN and CDR2 SYDVKM. The V gene lost 7 bases and the J gene lost 5 bases, with 17 bases spanning the gap. This CDR3 has 14 amino acids. DNA of the CDR3: TGTGCCAGCACCGAACGGGGGGTTAGGACTGAAGCTTTCTTT. Amino acid sequence: CASTERGVRTEAFF.

The V gene is TRBV7-2, the J gene TRBJ1-5, with D possibly being TRBD1 (6 bases). The ends were cut back, 5 bases at V and 6 bases at J, with 17 bases in the middle. In germline, CDR1 is SGHTA, CDR2 FQGNSA. The CDR3 extends over 15 amino acids. The CDR3 here is CASSRSQGTGQPQHF. CDR3 bases: TGTGCCAGCAGCCGCTCCCAGGGGACCGGTCAGCCCCAGCATTTT.

The J gene is TRBJ2-1, the V gene TRBV20-1, with TRBD2 matching 13 bases. V shed 1 base and J 3 bases; nucleotides not matched to a gene: 6. This CDR3 is built from 17 residues. Germline V gene sequence: CDR1 DFQATT, CDR2 SNEGSKA (reference sequence). CDR3 sequence: CSARVTSGGPDYNEQFF. The CDR3 nucleotides are TGCAGTGCTAGAGTGACTAGCGGGGGGCCCGACTACAATGAGCAGTTCTTC.

This clonotype was observed a few times. This chain's CDR3 is CSARDMGQGSYNEQFF. CDR3 DNA: TGCAGTGCTAGAGATATGGGACAGGGATCCTACAATGAGCAGTTCTTC. The rearrangement joins TRBV20-1 to TRBJ2-1; 9 bases are a match to TRBD1. Germline V gives CDR1 DFQATT, CDR2 SNEGSKA (reference sequence). V lost 0 bases to trimming and J lost 1 base; unmatched junction nucleotides: 4. This CDR3 is built from 16 residues.

This clonotype was detected only a few times. The V gene is TRBV7-3, the J gene TRBJ2-3; D might be TRBD2 (6 bases). CDR1 SGHTA and CDR2 FQGTGA come from the germline V gene. The CDR3 extends over 16 amino acids. Between the trimmed V and J ends, which lost 1 base and 6 bases, there was a span of 17 bases. CDR3 amino acids: CASSLSDWTTIDTQYF. CDR3 sequence (DNA): TGTGCCAGCAGCTTAAGCGACTGGACTACTATTGATACGCAGTATTTT.

The gene calls are TRBV19 and TRBJ2-1; a possible D gene is TRBD2 (6 bases). The J call could be wrong; TRBJ2-7 is a better fit for the DNA end. Germline CDR1 LNHDA, CDR2 SQIVND (reference sequence). The CDR3 has 16 residues. CDR3: CASSIPGLQVGGEQYF. CDR3 bases: TGTGCCAGTAGTATTCCCGGACTCCAAGTGGGGGGTGAGCAGTACTTC.

This clonotype was seen more than once but under ten times. This chain connects TRBV11-1 to TRBJ1-1; D is possibly TRBD1 (5 bases). V was pared by 4 bases and J by 3 bases, with 12 bases between. Per germline, CDR1 SGHAT and CDR2 FQDESV (reference sequence). This CDR3 has 14 amino acids. In nucleotides, the CDR3 is TGTGCCAGCAGCTATCGGGGACGGGACACTGAAGCTTTCTTT. Its protein product is CASSYRGRDTEAFF.

This chain uses TRBV5-1 with TRBJ2-3; TRBD2 is a possible D gene (7 bases). The V gene's germline CDR1 is SGHRS and CDR2 YFSETQ. CDR3 length equals 15 residues. Trimming cost V 2 bases and J 5 bases, with 15 bases left between them. In DNA form, the CDR3 reads TGCGCCAGCAGCTTCCTGGGGGGGCCTTTAGATACGCAGTATTTT. Amino acid sequence: CASSFLGGPLDTQYF.

The rearrangement links TRBV10-3 to TRBJ1-2; D ambiguous. Germline V gene lookup returns CDR1 ENHRY and CDR2 SYGVKD. The V and J ends lost 3 bases and 4 bases respectively, with 6 bases between them. The CDR3 is 12 amino acids. CDR3 residues: CAISDSIYGYTF. CDR3 sequence (DNA): TGTGCCATCAGTGACAGCATCTATGGCTACACCTTC.

This chain joins TRBV29-1 and TRBJ2-7; 7 bases are shared with TRBD1. CDR1 and CDR2 (germline): SQVTM, ANQGSEA. There are 13 residues in the CDR3. V lost 1 base and J lost 3; bases outside the gene matches: 3. CDR3 residues: CSVEGGTDYEQYF. Here the CDR3 DNA reads TGCAGCGTTGAAGGGGGGACAGACTACGAGCAGTACTTC.

This clonotype turned up a few times. The J gene is TRBJ1-1, the V gene TRBV20-1, with 10 nucleotides matching TRBD1. The CDR3 runs to 17 residues. Germline trimming cut 6 bases from V and 3 bases from J; bases unmatched to any gene: 16. Germline V gene sequence: CDR1 DFQATT, CDR2 SNEGSKA (reference sequence). The CDR3 loop is CSAIVGQGRLGDTEAFF. Here the CDR3 DNA reads TGCAGTGCGATCGTGGGACAGGGGAGGCTTGGGGACACTGAAGCTTTCTTT.

This clonotype was observed a few times. The chain joins TRBV29-1 to TRBJ2-1, with TRBD2 matching 8 bases. Germline CDR1 reads SQVTM; CDR2 reads ANQGSEA. CDR3 length: 10 residues. The J segment lost 13 bases and the V segment lost 4 bases, leaving 3 bases of the junction unmatched. For the CDR3, the DNA is TGCAGCGTTGTTGGGACTAGACAGTTCTTC. Translating it yields CSVVGTRQFF.

This clonotype has only a few counts. The V and J genes are TRBV12-3 or TRBV12-4 and TRBJ2-7; D possibly matches TRBD1 or TRBD2 (6 bases each). The end of the DNA is better explained by TRBJ2-5, so the J call may be wrong. The CDR3 is 11 residues long. CDR3 in amino acids: CASTEGGTQYF. CDR3 bases: TGTGCCAGCACAGAGGGGGGGACCCAGTACTTC.

The rearrangement uses TRBV6-2 or TRBV6-3 and TRBJ1-5; 7 bases map to TRBD1. The CDR3 length is 18 residues. CDR1 and CDR2 from the germline V gene are MNHEY and SVGEGT. V dropped 6 bases and J dropped 1; count of bases not matched to a gene: 15. The chain's CDR3 is CASSHRDSGPQSNQPQHF. In nucleotides, the CDR3 is TGTGCCAGCAGCCACCGGGACAGTGGGCCACAAAGCAATCAGCCCCAGCATTTT.

This clonotype was detected only a few times. The chain recombines TRBV24-1 with TRBJ1-2; a possible D gene is TRBD1 (5 bases). This CDR3 has 16 amino acids. V gave up 9 bases and J gave up 3 bases, with 22 bases separating them. CDR1 is KGHDR, CDR2 SFDVKD, per germline. CDR3 region: CATVGRRTGGDYGYTF. CDR3 DNA sequence: TGTGCCACCGTCGGGCGGAGAACGGGGGGAGACTATGGCTACACCTTC.

This chain connects TRBV12-3 or TRBV12-4 to TRBJ1-1; D is possibly TRBD1 (5 bases). Between the trimmed V and J ends, which lost 7 bases and 2 bases, there was a span of 14 bases. CDR3 length: 14 residues. The CDR3 is CASTRSGPNTEAFF. The CDR3 DNA reads as TGTGCCAGCACCAGGTCAGGGCCAAACACTGAAGCTTTCTTT.

This clonotype was observed a handful of times. This chain connects TRBV9 to TRBJ2-5; D unclear. Per the germline V gene, CDR1 is SGDLS and CDR2 is YYNGEE. V lost 6 bases to trimming and J lost 2 bases, with 17 bases between them. The CDR3 spans 15 residues. The CDR3 nucleotides are TGTGCCAGCACCTCTGGTATCGGGCCGCAAGAGACCCAGTACTTC. Amino acids: CASTSGIGPQETQYF.

This clonotype was counted between two and nine times. The chain carries TRBV6-5 and TRBJ2-4, with 9 bases identical to TRBD2. Germline CDR1 reads MNHEY; CDR2 reads SVGAGI. V lost 4 bases, J lost 5 bases, and 18 bases stayed unmatched. This CDR3 has 19 residues. The CDR3 protein is CASSWGRGSGGILENIQYF. The CDR3 coding sequence is TGTGCCAGCAGTTGGGGGCGGGGCAGCGGGGGGATTCTGGAAAACATTCAGTACTTC.

The rearrangement links TRBV6-1 to TRBJ2-3; 12 bases are shared with TRBD2. The CDR3 consists of 18 residues. After removal of 6 bases from V and 0 bases from J, the junction contained 10 bases not matched to a gene. CDR1 and CDR2 (germline): MNHNS, SASEGT. In DNA, the CDR3 is TGTGCCAGCAGCTCAGGACTAGCGGGACTTACTAGCACAGATACGCAGTATTTT. This codes for CASSSGLAGLTSTDTQYF.

This clonotype was seen a few times. This chain connects TRBV7-2 to TRBJ1-2; D is unresolved. V lost 4 bases and J lost 2, with 17 bases in between. The germline V gene has CDR1 SGHTA and CDR2 FQGNSA. This CDR3 is 16 amino acids long. CDR3 sequence reads: CASSSLPLGPNYGYTF. The CDR3 coding sequence is TGTGCCAGCAGCTCCTTACCCCTCGGACCAAACTATGGCTACACCTTC.

This clonotype was seen a handful of times. The rearrangement uses TRBV4-1 and TRBJ2-4; TRBD1 aligns across 11 bases. Trimming removed 3 bases from V and 13 bases from J; junction bases left unmatched: 11. Germline CDR1 reads MGHRA; CDR2 reads YSYEKL. This CDR3 is 15 amino acids long. The CDR3 DNA reads TGCGCCAGCAGCCAGGACGGACAGGGGGCGAGGGAGCAGTACTTC. Its protein is CASSQDGQGAREQYF.

V gene TRBV9 combines with J gene TRBJ1-5, with D maybe TRBD1 (5 bases). The germline CDR1 and CDR2 sequences are SGDLS and YYNGEE. CDR3 length equals 16 residues. The germline V and J ends were trimmed by 5 bases and 0 bases, with 15 bases remaining between them. This CDR3 is CASSSGGGISNQPQHF. CDR3 in DNA: TGTGCCAGCAGTTCCGGGGGAGGAATTAGCAATCAGCCCCAGCATTTT.

About this clonotype itself: This could be a read error, since a much larger clone is one nucleotide away. The gene calls are TRBV10-2 and TRBJ2-5; 16 positions match TRBD2. With V trimmed by 6 bases and J by 11 bases, 12 bases remained unmatched. CDR3 length: 16 residues. The germline V gene has CDR1 WSHSY and CDR2 SAAADI. CDR3: CASSTGTSGGVNEQYF. The CDR3 DNA follows: TGCGCCAGCAGCACTGGGACTAGCGGGGGGGTCAATGAGCAGTACTTC.

This clonotype has just a few counts. The chain has TRBV4-3 and TRBJ2-3; 7 bases align to TRBD1. The V gene's germline CDR1 is LGHNA and CDR2 YSLEER. This CDR3 comprises 16 residues. J was trimmed by 6 bases and V by 9 bases; bases with no gene match: 18. CDR3 DNA sequence: TGCGCCAGTACTCCCTCACAGGGGACCGTATGGGATACGCAGTATTTT. Translated, it gives CASTPSQGTVWDTQYF.

This clonotype showed up just a few times. One junction end disagrees with the germline gene, perhaps due to a read error. V and J are TRBV4-1 and TRBJ2-1; 7 bases map to TRBD1. This CDR3 spans 16 amino acids. Germline assignment: CDR1 MGHRA and CDR2 YSYEKL. CDR3 sequence: CASSQVKTGSYNGQFF. CDR3 nucleotide sequence: TGCGCCAGCAGCCAAGTCAAGACAGGGAGCTACAATGGGCAGTTCTTC.